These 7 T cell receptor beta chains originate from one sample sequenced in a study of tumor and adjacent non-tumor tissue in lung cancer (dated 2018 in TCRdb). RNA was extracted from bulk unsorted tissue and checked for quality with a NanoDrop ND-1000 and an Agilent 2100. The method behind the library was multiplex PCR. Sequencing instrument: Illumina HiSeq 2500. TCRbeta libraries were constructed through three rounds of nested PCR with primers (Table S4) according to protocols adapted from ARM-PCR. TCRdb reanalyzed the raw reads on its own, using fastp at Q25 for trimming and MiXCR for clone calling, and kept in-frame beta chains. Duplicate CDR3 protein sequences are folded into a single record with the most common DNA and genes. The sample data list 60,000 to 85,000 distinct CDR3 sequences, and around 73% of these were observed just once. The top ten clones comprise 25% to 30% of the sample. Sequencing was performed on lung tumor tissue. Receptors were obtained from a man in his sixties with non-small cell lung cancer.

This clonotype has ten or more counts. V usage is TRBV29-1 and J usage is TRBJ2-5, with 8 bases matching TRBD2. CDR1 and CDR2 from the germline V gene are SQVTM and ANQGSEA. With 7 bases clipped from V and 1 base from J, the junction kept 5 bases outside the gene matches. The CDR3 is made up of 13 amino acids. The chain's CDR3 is CSARSGAQETQYF. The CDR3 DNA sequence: TGCAGCGCTCGTAGCGGGGCCCAAGAGACCCAGTACTTC.

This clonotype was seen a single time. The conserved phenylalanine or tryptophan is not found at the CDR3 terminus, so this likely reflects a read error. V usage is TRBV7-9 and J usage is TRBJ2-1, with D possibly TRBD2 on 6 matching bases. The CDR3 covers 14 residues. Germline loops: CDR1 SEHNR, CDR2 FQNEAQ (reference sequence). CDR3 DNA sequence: TGCGCCAGTTCTCGGAACACCGGGGGAAGTGAGCAGTTCTTA. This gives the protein CASSRNTGGSEQFL.

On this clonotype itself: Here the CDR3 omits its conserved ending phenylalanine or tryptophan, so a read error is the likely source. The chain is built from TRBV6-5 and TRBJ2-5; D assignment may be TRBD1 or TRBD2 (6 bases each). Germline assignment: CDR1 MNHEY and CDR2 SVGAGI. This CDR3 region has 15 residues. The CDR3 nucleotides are TGTGCCAGTAGTTATAGAGGGGGTGGGGGGGAGACCCAGTACCTC. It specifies CASSYRGGGGETQYL.

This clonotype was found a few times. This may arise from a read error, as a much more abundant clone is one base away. CDR3 loop: CDSRKETDTQYF. CDR3 in DNA: TGTGACAGCAGGAAAGAAACAGATACGCAGTATTTT. This chain joins TRBV12-3 or TRBV12-4 and TRBJ2-3; D not resolved. There are 12 residues in the CDR3.

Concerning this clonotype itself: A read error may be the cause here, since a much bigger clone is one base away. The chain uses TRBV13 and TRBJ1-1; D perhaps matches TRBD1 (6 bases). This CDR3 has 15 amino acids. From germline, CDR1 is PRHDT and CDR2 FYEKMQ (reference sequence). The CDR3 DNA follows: TGTGCCAGCAGCCTATACAGGGCTTTGAACACTGAAGCTATCTTT. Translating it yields CASSLYRALNTEAIF.

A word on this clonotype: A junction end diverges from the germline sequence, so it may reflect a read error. The CDR3 spells CDSSFHEGHANTEDFF. DNA for the CDR3: TGTGACAGCAGTTTCCACGAGGGACACGCGAACACTGAAGATTTCTTT. The rearrangement links TRBV28 to TRBJ1-1; possibly TRBD1 for D (6 bases). Germline V gene sequence: CDR1 MDHEN, CDR2 SYDVKM. This CDR3 is 16 amino acids long.

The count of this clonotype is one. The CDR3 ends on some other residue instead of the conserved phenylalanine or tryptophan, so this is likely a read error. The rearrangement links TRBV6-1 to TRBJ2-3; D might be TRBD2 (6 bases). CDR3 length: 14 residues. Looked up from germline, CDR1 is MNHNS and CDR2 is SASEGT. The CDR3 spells CASKSRTGEDMQYL. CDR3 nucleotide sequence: TGTGCCAGCAAATCGAGGACGGGAGAGGATATGCAGTATTTG.